This TCR beta chain was captured in a study of T-cell memory formation after mild COVID-19. The 5'RACE method, run with constant-segment primers, produced TCR alpha and TCR beta cDNA libraries (carrying sample barcodes and UMIs). One entry per CDR3 protein results from TCRdb running MiXCR on the 5' RACE reads. Of 150,000 to 200,000 distinct CDR3 sequences listed, around 15% are singletons. Germline V gives CDR1 LGHDT, CDR2 YNNKEL (reference sequence). This CDR3 has 13 residues. With 4 bases removed from V and 11 bases from J, the gap between germline ends came to 17 bases. The rearrangement uses TRBV3-1 and TRBJ1-1; D is undetermined. This receptor was taken from an adult woman who had mild COVID-19 (a few samples of this study predate the infection). Cell type and time point are not known. Sequenced input: PBMCs or a T cell subset sorted from them (not recorded which). DNA for the CDR3: TGTGCCAGCAGCCTAAGTATCCCCGGTGCCGCTTTCTTT. Its protein is CASSLSIPGAAFF.